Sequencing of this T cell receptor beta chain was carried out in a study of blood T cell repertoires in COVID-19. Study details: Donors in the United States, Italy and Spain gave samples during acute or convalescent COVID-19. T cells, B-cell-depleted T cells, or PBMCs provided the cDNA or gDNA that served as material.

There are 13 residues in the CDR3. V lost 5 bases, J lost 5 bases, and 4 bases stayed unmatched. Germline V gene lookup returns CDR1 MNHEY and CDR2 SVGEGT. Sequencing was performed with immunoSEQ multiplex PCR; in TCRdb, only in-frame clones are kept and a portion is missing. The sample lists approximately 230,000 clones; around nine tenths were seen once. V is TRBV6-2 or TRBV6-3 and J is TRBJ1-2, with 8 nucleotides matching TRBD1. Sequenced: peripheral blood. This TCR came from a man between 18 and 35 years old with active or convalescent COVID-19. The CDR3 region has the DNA TGTGCCAGCAGTGAGGACAGGGTTTATGGCTACACCTTC. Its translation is CASSEDRVYGYTF.